This TCR beta chain was identified during a study of T cells after yellow fever vaccination (dated by TCRdb to the late 2010s). Notes on the research overall: The SMART-Seq v4 Ultra Low Input RNA kit was used to prepare libraries from fractions with low cell numbers. To follow T-cell clones before and after primary and booster YFV17D yellow fever vaccination, bulk TCR alpha and beta repertoires were sequenced over time. Two healthy male donors, one aged 18 to 29 and one aged 30 to 40 years, were included in the cohort. Blood samples were taken at several timepoints before and after primary and secondary immunization, and bulk PBMC replicates and cell subsets were isolated.

TCR cDNA was synthesized by 5'RACE template switching, through which a universal primer site and unique molecular identifiers were introduced. Priming for cDNA synthesis came from both the TCR alpha and TCR beta constant segments. Libraries were amplified in two PCR steps, with sample barcodes and sequencing adapters added in the second step. Libraries were sequenced on Illumina HiSeq 2500 (2x100 bp) or NovaSeq (2x150 bp). Per the authors' processing: MIGEC handled demultiplexing of reads and collapsing into UMI consensus sequences, while MiXCR performed V(D)J alignment. Vaccine-responding clonotypes were identified with edgeR using replicate PBMC samples, with FDR below 0.01 and a log2 fold change above 5 up to day 15 being required. CD4 or CD8 identity was assigned to each bulk clonotype according to whether the clonotype was present at higher abundance in the sequenced CD4 repertoire or the sequenced CD8 repertoire. The raw public data were reprocessed by TCRdb itself: fastp quality trimming at Q25, MiXCR clonotype calling, in-frame beta chains only. Rows are unified per CDR3 protein, each entry keeping the most common DNA and genes. The V and J calls were determined by TCRdb, not by the authors. This sample has 620,000 or so distinct CDR3 sequences in its table, and 9% to 15% of those were observed once. The ten most abundant clones make up 14% to 15% of the sample.

The treatment or condition label on this specimen signifies: live attenuated yellow fever vaccine strain. Two biological replicates of bulk PBMCs were collected at each blood-draw timepoint. PBMCs were isolated from peripheral blood using a standard Ficoll-Paque protocol. RNA was extracted with TriZol from bulk PBMCs, CD4 and CD8 fractions, and dextramer-positive and dextramer-negative fractions. The CDR3 measures 17 amino acids from cysteine to phenylalanine. This entry keeps only the CDR3 DNA: 51 bases, framed from base 1. V is pared back by 1 base and J by 2 bases, with 16 bases lying between the germline termini. Looking up the germline V gene yields CDR1 SGHTA and CDR2 FQGNSA. Note on this clonotype: Its antigen remains undetermined. Base qualities are not recorded, but no much larger clone differs from it by a single base.

Study-level results and caveats: Because only two donors were included in the study, the extent to which the findings can be generalized is limited. Most clones expanded after primary vaccination (96% of CD4 and 70% to 90% of CD8) were re-detected after the booster, suggesting that broad memory maintenance occurred. A small fraction of clonotypes appeared in both the CD4 and CD8 compartments, likely as a result of convergent recombination. Computational filtering was needed because FACS-sorted repertoires could contain abundant contaminating clonotypes from the bulk population. The secondary T-cell response was found to be weaker but faster than the primary response, with a peak reached on day 5 rather than on day 15.

The V and J segments used are TRBV7-2 and TRBJ2-3; the D gene is perhaps TRBD1, on 5 matching bases. The receptor was isolated from a man younger than 45 who received the YFV17D yellow fever vaccine. Sequencing used PBMCs, obtained on the day of the yellow fever booster vaccination. The CDR3 sequence is CASSLGRDSYFTDTQYF. Read as DNA, the sequence is TGTGCCAGCAGCTTAGGACGTGACAGCTATTTCACAGATACGCAGTATTTT. The CDR3, completed at both ends by the reference TRBV7-2 and TRBJ2-3 genes, gives the full variable domain GAGVSQSPSNKVTEKGKDVELRCDPISGHTALYWYRQSLGQGLEFLIYFQGNSAPDKSGLPSDRFSAERTGGSVSTLTIQRTQQEDSAVYLCASSLGRDSYFTDTQYFGPGTRLTVL.